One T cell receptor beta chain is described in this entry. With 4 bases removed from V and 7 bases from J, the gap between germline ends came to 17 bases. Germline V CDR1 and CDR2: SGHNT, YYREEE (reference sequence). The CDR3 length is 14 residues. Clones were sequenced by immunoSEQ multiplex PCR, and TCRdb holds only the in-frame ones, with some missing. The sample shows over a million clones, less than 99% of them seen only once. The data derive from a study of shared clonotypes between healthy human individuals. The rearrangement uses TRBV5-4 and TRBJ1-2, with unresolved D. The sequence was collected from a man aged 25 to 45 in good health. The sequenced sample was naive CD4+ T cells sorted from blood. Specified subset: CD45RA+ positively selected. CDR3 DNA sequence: TGTGCCAGCAGCGGGGAGGGAGGGAGAAGTGGCTACACCTTC. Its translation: CASSGEGGRSGYTF.